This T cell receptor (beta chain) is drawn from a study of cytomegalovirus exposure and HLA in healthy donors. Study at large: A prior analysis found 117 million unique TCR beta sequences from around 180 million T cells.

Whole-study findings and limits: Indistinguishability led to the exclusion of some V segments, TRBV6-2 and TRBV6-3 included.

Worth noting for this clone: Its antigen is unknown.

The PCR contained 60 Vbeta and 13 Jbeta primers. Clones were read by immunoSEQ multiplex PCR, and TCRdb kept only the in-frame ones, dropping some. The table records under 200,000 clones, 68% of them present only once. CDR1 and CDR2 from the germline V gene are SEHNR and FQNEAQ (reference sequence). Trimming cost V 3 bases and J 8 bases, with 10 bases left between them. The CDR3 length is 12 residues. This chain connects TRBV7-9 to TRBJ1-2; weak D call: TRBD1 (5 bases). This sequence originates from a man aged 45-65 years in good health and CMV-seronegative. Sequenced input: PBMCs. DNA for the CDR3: TGTGCCAGCAGCTTGAGTACAGGAGGCTACACCTTC. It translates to CASSLSTGGYTF.